This T cell receptor (beta chain) was sequenced for a study of CD8 T cells in Susac syndrome. Random-hexamer reverse transcription was applied to roughly 0.5 to 1 ug RNA. TCRdb recomputed calls from the immunoSEQ multiplex PCR reads with MiXCR, one row per CDR3 protein. The sample gives 150,000 or so distinct CDR3 sequences, more than 85% of which show up once; 0.14% is in the top ten. Trimming shortened V by 0 bases and J by 2 bases, and 10 bases separated the two germline ends. Germline CDR1 is SGDLS and CDR2 is YYNGEE. The CDR3 consists of 15 residues. This chain joins TRBV9 and TRBJ2-3, with D possibly being TRBD2 (5 bases). Sequencing input: CD4+ T cells from PBMCs. This clonotype was obtained from a human donor with Susac syndrome. The CDR3 DNA reads as TGTGCCAGCAGCGTAGACCAGCGGCACACAGATACGCAGTATTTT. Translated: CASSVDQRHTDTQYF.